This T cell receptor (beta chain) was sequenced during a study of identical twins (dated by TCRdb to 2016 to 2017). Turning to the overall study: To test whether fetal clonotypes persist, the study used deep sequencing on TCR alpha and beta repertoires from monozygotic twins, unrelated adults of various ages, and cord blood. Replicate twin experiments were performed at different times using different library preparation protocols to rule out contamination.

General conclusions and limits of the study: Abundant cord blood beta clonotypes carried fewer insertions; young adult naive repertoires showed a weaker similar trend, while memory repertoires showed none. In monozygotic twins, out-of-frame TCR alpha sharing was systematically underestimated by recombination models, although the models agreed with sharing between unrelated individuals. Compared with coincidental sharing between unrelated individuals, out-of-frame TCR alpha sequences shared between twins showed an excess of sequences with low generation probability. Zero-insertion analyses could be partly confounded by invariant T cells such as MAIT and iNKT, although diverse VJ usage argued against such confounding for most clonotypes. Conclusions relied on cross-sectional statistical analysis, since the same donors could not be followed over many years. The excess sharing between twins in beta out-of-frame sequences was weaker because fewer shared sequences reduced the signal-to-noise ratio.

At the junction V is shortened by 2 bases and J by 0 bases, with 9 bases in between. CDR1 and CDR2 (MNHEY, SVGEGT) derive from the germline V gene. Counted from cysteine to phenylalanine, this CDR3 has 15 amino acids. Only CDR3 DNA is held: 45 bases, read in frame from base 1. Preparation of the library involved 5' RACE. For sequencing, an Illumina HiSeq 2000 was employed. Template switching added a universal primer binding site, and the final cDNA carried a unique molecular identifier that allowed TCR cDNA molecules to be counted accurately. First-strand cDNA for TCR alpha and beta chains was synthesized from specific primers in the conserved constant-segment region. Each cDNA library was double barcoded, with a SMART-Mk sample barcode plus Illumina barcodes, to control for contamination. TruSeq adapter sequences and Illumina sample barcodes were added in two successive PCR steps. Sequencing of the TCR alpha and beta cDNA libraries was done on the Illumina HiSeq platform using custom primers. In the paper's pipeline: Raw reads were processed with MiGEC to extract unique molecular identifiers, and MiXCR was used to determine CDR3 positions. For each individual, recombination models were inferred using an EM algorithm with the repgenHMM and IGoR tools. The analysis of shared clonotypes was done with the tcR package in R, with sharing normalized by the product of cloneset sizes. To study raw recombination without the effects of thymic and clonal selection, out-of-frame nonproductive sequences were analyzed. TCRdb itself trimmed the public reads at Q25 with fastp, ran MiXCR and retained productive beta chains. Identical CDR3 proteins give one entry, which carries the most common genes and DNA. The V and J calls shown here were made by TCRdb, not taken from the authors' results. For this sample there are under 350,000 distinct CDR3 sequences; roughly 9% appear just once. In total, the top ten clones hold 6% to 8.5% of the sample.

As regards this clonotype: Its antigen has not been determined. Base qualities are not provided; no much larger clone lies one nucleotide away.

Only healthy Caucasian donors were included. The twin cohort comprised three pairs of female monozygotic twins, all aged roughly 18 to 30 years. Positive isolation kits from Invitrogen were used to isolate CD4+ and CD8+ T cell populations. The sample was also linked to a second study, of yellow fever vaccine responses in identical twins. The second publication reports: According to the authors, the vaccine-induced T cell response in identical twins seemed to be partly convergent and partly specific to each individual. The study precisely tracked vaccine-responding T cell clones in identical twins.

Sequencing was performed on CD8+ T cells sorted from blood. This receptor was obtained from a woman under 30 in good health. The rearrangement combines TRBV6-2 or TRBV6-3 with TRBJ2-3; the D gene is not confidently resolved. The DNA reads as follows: TGTGCCAGCAGTTACGATTGGGGAAGCACAGATACGCAGTATTTT. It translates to CASSYDWGSTDTQYF.